These 9 T cell receptor beta chains came from one sample sequenced in a study of post-analysis software for immune sequencing data (dated by TCRdb to the mid-2010s). No antigen is known for these receptors. The library relied on PCR. TCRdb names Illumina HiSeq 2500 as the instrument used. Unique molecular identifiers were incorporated into TCR beta cDNA libraries to reduce PCR and sequencing biases. Using fastp trimming at Q25 and MiXCR clonotype assembly, TCRdb reanalyzed the public sequencing data and kept in-frame beta chains. CDR3 protein sequences are deduplicated, and each keeps its most common genes and DNA. The sample profile shows roughly 700,000 distinct CDR3 sequences; around 27% of them were found once. Jointly, the top ten make up around 0.56% of the sample. Overall results and qualifications from the work: Significantly higher frequencies in patients than in controls were found for a few TRBV segments, including TRBV5-6, TRBV5-1 and TRBV20-1.

The sequencing input was blood. The receptors derive from a girl aged 5-17 years with multiple sclerosis.

This sequence joins TRBV5-1 and TRBJ2-5, with unresolved D. This CDR3 is built from 15 residues. V was trimmed by 1 base and J by 5 bases, leaving 15 bases between them. Germline assignment: CDR1 SGHRS and CDR2 YFSETQ. CDR3 sequence: CASSLRPPPRETQYF. The CDR3 nucleotides are TGCGCCAGCAGCTTGCGCCCCCCCCCGAGGGAGACCCAGTACTTC.

The rearrangement links TRBV3-1 to TRBJ2-5, with D perhaps TRBD2 (6 bases). There are 16 residues in the CDR3. Trimming pared 0 bases from V and 3 bases from J, leaving 14 bases between. Germline V gives CDR1 LGHDT, CDR2 YNNKEL (reference sequence). In DNA, the CDR3 is TGTGCCAGCAGCCAAGAGCGGGGCAGGGACGAAGAGACCCAGTACTTC. It specifies CASSQERGRDEETQYF.

This clonotype was counted ten times or more. This sequence joins TRBV20-1 and TRBJ2-7, with TRBD2 matching 9 bases. CDR1 is DFQATT, CDR2 SNEGSKA, per germline (reference sequence). J gave up 3 bases and V 0 bases, and 6 bases lay outside the gene matches. The CDR3 runs 15 residues. The chain's CDR3 is CSARDRLAGYYEQYF. For the CDR3, the DNA is TGCAGTGCTAGAGATCGTCTAGCGGGATACTACGAGCAGTACTTC.

V gene TRBV20-1 combines with J gene TRBJ2-5; TRBD1 matches 9 bases. Per germline, CDR1 DFQATT and CDR2 SNEGSKA (reference sequence). The CDR3 is made up of 13 amino acids. The V and J ends lost 6 bases and 4 bases, in that order; junction bases with no gene match: 6. The CDR3 DNA sequence: TGCAGTGCGAGGGACAGGGCCCCAGAGACCCAGTACTTC. This translates into CSARDRAPETQYF.

V usage is TRBV6-5 and J usage is TRBJ2-1, with D perhaps TRBD2 (5 bases). The CDR3 runs 16 residues. Germline V gives CDR1 MNHEY, CDR2 SVGAGI. Trimming removed 0 bases from V and 0 bases from J, with 9 bases in between. The CDR3 DNA reads TGTGCCAGCAGTTACTCTAGCGACCTCTCCTACAATGAGCAGTTCTTC. Translation gives CASSYSSDLSYNEQFF.

V gene TRBV4-2 combines with J gene TRBJ1-2; D ambiguous. The V gene's germline CDR1 is LGHNA and CDR2 YNFKEQ. This CDR3 spans 15 amino acids. V lost 1 base and J 1 base, leaving 10 bases between the germline ends. This CDR3 is CASSQGSGDNYGYTF. As DNA, the CDR3 is TGTGCCAGCAGCCAAGGCTCTGGGGATAACTATGGCTACACCTTC.

This clonotype was recorded only once. The chain carries TRBV5-1 and TRBJ1-2; D call uncertain. CDR1 SGHRS and CDR2 YFSETQ come from the germline V gene. The ends were cut back, 0 bases at V and 2 bases at J, with 5 bases in the middle. The CDR3 contains 13 residues. CDR3 DNA sequence: TGCGCCAGCAGCTTGGGGATGAACTATGGCTACACCTTC. This translates into CASSLGMNYGYTF.

This clonotype was found a few times. The chain has TRBV12-3 or TRBV12-4 and TRBJ2-5; D may be TRBD1 (5 bases). With 3 bases removed from V and 11 bases from J, the gap between germline ends came to 16 bases. The CDR3 covers 13 residues. CDR3: CASSFGATREQYF. Written as DNA, the CDR3 is TGTGCCAGCAGTTTTGGGGCCACGAGAGAGCAGTACTTC.

The CDR3 reads CSVLGGTLAAPYEQYF. DNA of the CDR3: TGCAGCGTTCTCGGGGGGACTTTAGCGGCCCCTTACGAGCAGTACTTC. The chain carries TRBV29-1 and TRBJ2-7, with 7 bases lining up with TRBD2. Germline V CDR1 and CDR2: SQVTM, ANQGSEA. This CDR3 contains 16 residues. V lost 5 bases and J lost 4; bases outside the gene matches: 17.